The 9 T cell receptor beta chains below all came from one sample that was sequenced in a study of human T cells and chemical hapten exposure. TCRdb fed the RACE reads into MiXCR, producing one record per CDR3 protein. The repertoire holds a few hundred thousand distinct CDR3 sequences, just under 6.5% seen once, with more than 5.5% in the top ten. As to time point: patch test 2, 6 weeks after DPC sensitization. Treatment described: therapeutic diphenylcyclopropenone sensitization with weekly scalp DPC. This specimen was whole blood, taken in connection with sensitization to the hapten diphenylcyclopropenone (DPC). The origin of the receptors is a woman aged 18-29 years with alopecia areata. Some clones in this sample may be carry-over from other donors' samples.

The table lists this clonotype with a few counts. V usage is TRBV12-3 or TRBV12-4 and J usage is TRBJ1-1, with D possibly TRBD1 on 6 matching bases. This CDR3 has 15 residues. Trimming removed 5 bases from V and 6 bases from J, with 19 bases in between. CDR3 in DNA: TGTGCCAGCAGTCTGATGGACAGATCGAGGGCTGAAGCTTTCTTT. It translates to CASSLMDRSRAEAFF.

This clonotype was counted ten times or more. The chain uses TRBV4-1 and TRBJ1-6; no clear D gene. The V and J ends lost 0 bases and 8 bases respectively, with 8 bases between them. There are 14 residues in the CDR3. Germline-derived CDR1 and CDR2 are MGHRA and YSYEKL. The DNA of the CDR3 is TGCGCCAGCAGCCAAGAACAGCCCTATTCACCCCTCCACTTT. Amino acids: CASSQEQPYSPLHF.

This clonotype was found a few times. This rearrangement joins TRBV20-1 to TRBJ2-6, with D perhaps being TRBD1 or TRBD2 (5 bases each). CDR1 is DFQATT, CDR2 SNEGSKA, per germline (reference sequence). Trimming pared 0 bases from V and 0 bases from J, leaving 12 bases between. The CDR3 length is 17 residues. The CDR3 is CSARDHKGPSGANVLTF. The DNA of the CDR3 is TGCAGTGCTAGAGATCATAAGGGACCCTCTGGGGCCAACGTCCTGACTTTC.

This clonotype has ten or more counts. The V call is TRBV20-1, the J call TRBJ1-2, with 7 bases aligning to TRBD1. The CDR3 loop spans 13 amino acids. Germline-derived CDR1 and CDR2 are DFQATT and SNEGSKA (reference sequence). Unmatched junction bases numbered 7, after V lost 4 bases and J lost 5 bases. The CDR3 coding sequence is TGCAGTGCTATAGTGGACAGGCCGTATGGCTACACCTTC. Its translation is CSAIVDRPYGYTF.

The gene calls are TRBV13 and TRBJ2-7; D is possibly TRBD1 or TRBD2 (5 bases each). Trimming took off 1 base at V and 3 bases at J, with 13 bases between the two ends. The CDR3 totals 15 residues. Germline V lookup: CDR1 PRHDT, CDR2 FYEKMQ (reference sequence). CDR3 DNA sequence: TGTGCCAGCAGCTTAGCGGGGCTCGCCCACTACGAGCAGTACTTC. Its protein is CASSLAGLAHYEQYF.

The chain employs TRBV5-4 and TRBJ2-3; D not resolved. Per the germline V gene, CDR1 is SGHNT and CDR2 is YYREEE (reference sequence). V shed 4 bases and J shed 0 bases, with 24 bases lying between them. There are 19 residues in the CDR3. Written as DNA, the CDR3 is TGTGCCAGCAGCCATCCTGACGGCGACATTCACACTAGCACAGATACGCAGTATTTT. This sequence encodes CASSHPDGDIHTSTDTQYF.

The V call is TRBV7-9, the J call TRBJ1-2; TRBD1 agrees at 10 bases. Germline CDR1 SEHNR, CDR2 FQNEAQ (reference sequence). J lost 4 bases, V lost 5 bases, and 10 bases had no gene match. The CDR3 totals 16 residues. The CDR3: CASSPWDRGAGYGYTF. The CDR3 nucleotides are TGTGCCAGCAGCCCATGGGACAGGGGCGCCGGCTATGGCTACACCTTC. Complete variable domain (other parts from reference TRBV7-9 and TRBJ1-2): DTGVSQNPRHKITKRGQNVTFRCDPISEHNRLYWYRQTLGQGPEFLTYFQNEAQLEKSRLLSDRFSAERPKGSFSTLEIQRTEQGDSAMYLCASSPWDRGAGYGYTFGSGTRLTVV.

The chain combines TRBV9 with TRBJ1-2; the D gene is possibly TRBD1 (5 bases). Trimming removed 4 bases from V and 0 bases from J, with 22 bases in between. The CDR3 has 18 amino acids. In germline, CDR1 is SGDLS, CDR2 YYNGEE. DNA of the CDR3: TGTGCCAGCAGCCTAAAAGACAGCCTAGTTCCTCCTAACTATGGCTACACCTTC. Translating it yields CASSLKDSLVPPNYGYTF.

The chain joins TRBV27 to TRBJ2-1; TRBD2 aligns across 11 bases. Germline assignment: CDR1 MNHEY and CDR2 SMNVEV (reference sequence). The trim removed 9 bases at V and 3 bases at J, leaving 10 bases unmatched. The CDR3 runs to 16 residues. CDR3 sequence (DNA): TGTGCCAGTAAAACTAGCGGGGGTCTATTCTACAATGAGCAGTTCTTC. Its translation is CASKTSGGLFYNEQFF.